This TCR beta chain was found in a study of cytomegalovirus exposure and HLA in healthy donors. This CDR3 region has 15 residues. CDR1 is SGHTA, CDR2 FQGTGA, per germline. With 3 bases clipped from V and 2 bases from J, the junction kept 5 bases outside the gene matches. The PCR employed 60 Vbeta primers together with 13 Jbeta primers. The method was immunoSEQ multiplex PCR; TCRdb's version includes in-frame clones alone and lacks a portion of them. The sample has roughly 95,000 clones; approximately 80% are singletons. The study, taken as a whole, reports: It was reported in a later analysis that an Asian-associated ancestry cluster showed fewer N-insertions than the 666-donor mean.

In the case of this clone: Its antigen is still unknown.

The receptor was derived from a man aged 25-45 years in good health and CMV-seropositive. V is TRBV7-3 and J is TRBJ2-3; the match to TRBD1 covers 7 bases. Sequences were obtained from PBMCs. The CDR3 loop reads CASSFGTVYTDTQYF. The DNA of the CDR3 is TGTGCCAGCAGCTTTGGGACAGTATACACAGATACGCAGTATTTT.